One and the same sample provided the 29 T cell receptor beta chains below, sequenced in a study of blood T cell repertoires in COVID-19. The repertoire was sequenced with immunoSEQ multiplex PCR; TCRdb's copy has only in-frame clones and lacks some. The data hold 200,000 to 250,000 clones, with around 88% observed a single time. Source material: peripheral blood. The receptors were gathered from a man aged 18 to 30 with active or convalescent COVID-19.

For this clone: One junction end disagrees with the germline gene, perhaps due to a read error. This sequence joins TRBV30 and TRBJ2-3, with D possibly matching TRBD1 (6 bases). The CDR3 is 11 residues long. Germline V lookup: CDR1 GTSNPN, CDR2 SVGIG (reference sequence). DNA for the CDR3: TGTGCCTGGAGTGTCCCACCTACAGGGTGGTTT. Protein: CAWSVPPTGWF.

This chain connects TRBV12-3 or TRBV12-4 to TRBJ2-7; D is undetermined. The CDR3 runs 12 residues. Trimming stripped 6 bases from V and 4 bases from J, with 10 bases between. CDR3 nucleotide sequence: TGTGCCAGCAGCCGATTCCTATACGAGCAGTACTTC. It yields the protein CASSRFLYEQYF.

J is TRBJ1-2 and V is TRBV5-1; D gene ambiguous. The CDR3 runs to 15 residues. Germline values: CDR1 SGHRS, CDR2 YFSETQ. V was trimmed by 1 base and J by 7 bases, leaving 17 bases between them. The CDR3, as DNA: TGCGCCAGCAGCTTGCTAGGCGGAGACGGATCTGGCTACACCTTC. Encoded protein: CASSLLGGDGSGYTF.

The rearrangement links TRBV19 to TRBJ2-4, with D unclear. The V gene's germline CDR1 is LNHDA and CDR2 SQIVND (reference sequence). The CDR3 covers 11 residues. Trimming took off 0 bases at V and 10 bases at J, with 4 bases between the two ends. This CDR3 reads CASSIESIQYF. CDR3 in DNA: TGTGCCAGTAGTATAGAGTCTATTCAGTACTTC.

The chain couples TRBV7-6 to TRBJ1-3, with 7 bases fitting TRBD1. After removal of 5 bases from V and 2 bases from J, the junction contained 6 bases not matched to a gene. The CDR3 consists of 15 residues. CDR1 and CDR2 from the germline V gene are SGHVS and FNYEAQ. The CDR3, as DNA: TGTGCCAGCAGCCCAGGACAGGCTGCTGGAAACACCATATATTTT. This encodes CASSPGQAAGNTIYF.

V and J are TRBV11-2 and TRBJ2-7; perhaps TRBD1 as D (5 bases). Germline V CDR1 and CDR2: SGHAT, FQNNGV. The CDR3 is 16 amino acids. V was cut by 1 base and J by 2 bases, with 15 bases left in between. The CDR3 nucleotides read TGTGCCAGCAGCTTAGTAGGGCCAGGGATTCCCTACGAGCAGTACTTC. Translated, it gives CASSLVGPGIPYEQYF.

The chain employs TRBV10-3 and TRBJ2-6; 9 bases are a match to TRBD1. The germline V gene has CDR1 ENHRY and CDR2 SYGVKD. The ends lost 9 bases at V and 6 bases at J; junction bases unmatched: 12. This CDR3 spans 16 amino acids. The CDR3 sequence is CAIQPGQGIVANVLTF. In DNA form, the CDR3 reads TGTGCCATACAACCGGGACAGGGTATTGTGGCCAACGTCCTGACTTTC.

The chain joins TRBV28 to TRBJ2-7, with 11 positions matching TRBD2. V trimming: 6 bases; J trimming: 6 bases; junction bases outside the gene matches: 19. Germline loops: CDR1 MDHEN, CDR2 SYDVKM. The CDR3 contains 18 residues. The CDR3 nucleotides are TGTGCCAGCAGGCTACTAGCGGGAGACGGGTTTACGGTTCGCGAGCAGTACTTC. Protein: CASRLLAGDGFTVREQYF.

CDR3 region: CASSYAGEQYF. The CDR3 nucleotides read TGTGCCAGCAGTTACGCGGGCGAGCAGTACTTC. V usage is TRBV6-2 or TRBV6-3 and J usage is TRBJ2-7; D is perhaps TRBD2 (5 bases). This CDR3 is 11 amino acids long. Trimming took off 2 bases at V and 6 bases at J, with 5 bases between the two ends. Germline assignment: CDR1 MNHEY and CDR2 SVGEGT.

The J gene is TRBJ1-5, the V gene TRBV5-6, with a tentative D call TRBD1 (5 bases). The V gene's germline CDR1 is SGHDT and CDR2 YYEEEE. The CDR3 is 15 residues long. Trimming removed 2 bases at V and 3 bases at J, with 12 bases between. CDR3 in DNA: TGTGCCAGCAGCTTCACGGCAGGGCCCAATCAGCCCCAGCATTTT. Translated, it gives CASSFTAGPNQPQHF.

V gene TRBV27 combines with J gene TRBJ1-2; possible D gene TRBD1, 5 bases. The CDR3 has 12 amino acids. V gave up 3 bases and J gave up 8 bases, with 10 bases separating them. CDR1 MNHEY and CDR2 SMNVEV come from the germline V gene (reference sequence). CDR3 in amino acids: CASSFGRVGYTF. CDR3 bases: TGTGCCAGCAGTTTCGGCAGGGTCGGCTACACCTTC.

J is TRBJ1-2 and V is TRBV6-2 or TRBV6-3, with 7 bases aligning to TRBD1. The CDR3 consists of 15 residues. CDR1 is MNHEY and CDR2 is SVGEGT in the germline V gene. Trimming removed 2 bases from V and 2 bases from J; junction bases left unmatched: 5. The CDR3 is CASSYPTGLNYGYTF. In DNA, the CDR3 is TGTGCCAGCAGTTACCCGACAGGGTTAAACTATGGCTACACCTTC.

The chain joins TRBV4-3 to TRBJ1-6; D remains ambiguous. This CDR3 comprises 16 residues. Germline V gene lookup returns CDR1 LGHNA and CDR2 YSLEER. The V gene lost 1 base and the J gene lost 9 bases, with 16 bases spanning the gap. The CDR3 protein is CASSQGIRTEPSPLHF. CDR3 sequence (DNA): TGCGCCAGCAGCCAAGGGATCCGAACAGAGCCTTCACCCCTCCACTTT.

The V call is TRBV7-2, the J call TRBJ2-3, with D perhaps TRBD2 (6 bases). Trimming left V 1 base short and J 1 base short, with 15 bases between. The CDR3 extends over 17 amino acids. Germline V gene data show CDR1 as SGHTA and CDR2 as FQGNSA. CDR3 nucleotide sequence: TGTGCCAGCAGCTTAGATCCCGGGAGCGGCGGCACAGATACGCAGTATTTT. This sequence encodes CASSLDPGSGGTDTQYF. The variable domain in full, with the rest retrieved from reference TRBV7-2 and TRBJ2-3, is GAGVSQSPSNKVTEKGKDVELRCDPISGHTALYWYRQSLGQGLEFLIYFQGNSAPDKSGLPSDRFSAERTGGSVSTLTIQRTQQEDSAVYLCASSLDPGSGGTDTQYFGPGTRLTVL.

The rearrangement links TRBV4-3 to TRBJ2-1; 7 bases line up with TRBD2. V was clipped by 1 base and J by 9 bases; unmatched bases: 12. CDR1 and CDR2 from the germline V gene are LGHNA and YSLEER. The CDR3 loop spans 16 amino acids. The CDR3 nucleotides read TGCGCCAGCAGCCAAGGTGGCGGGGGAGCCGGGGGTGAGCAGTTCTTC. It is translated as CASSQGGGGAGGEQFF.

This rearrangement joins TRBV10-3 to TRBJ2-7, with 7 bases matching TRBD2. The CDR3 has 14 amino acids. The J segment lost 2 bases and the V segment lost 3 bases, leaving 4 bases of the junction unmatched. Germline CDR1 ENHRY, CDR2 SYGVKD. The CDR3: CAISDPSGPYEQYF. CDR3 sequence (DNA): TGTGCCATCAGTGATCCTAGCGGTCCCTACGAGCAGTACTTC.

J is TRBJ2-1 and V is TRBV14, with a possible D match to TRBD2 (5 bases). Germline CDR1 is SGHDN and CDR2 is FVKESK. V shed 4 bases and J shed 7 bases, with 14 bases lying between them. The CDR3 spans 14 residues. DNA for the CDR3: TGTGCCAGCAGCCCCCCTCGACCGGGGAATGAGCAGTTCTTC. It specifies CASSPPRPGNEQFF.

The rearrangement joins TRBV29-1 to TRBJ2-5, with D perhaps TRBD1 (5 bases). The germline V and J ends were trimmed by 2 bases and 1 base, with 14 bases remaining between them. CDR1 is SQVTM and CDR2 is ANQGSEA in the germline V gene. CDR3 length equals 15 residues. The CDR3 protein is CSVEPLGAPQETQYF. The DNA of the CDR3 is TGCAGCGTTGAACCGCTAGGGGCCCCCCAAGAGACCCAGTACTTC.

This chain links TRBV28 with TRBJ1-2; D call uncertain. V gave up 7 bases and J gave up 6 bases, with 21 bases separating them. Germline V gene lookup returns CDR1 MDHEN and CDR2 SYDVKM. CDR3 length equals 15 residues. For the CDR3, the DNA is TGTGCCAGCACCCCCTCGCCAGCAGGAGGGAATGGCTACACCTTC. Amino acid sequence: CASTPSPAGGNGYTF.

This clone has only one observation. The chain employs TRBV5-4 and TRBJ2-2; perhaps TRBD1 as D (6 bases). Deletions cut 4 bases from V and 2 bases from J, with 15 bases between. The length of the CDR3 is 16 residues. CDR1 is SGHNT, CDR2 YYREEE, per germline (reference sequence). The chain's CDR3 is CASSGGGHQNTGELFF. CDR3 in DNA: TGTGCCAGCAGCGGTGGGGGACATCAAAACACCGGGGAGCTGTTTTTT.

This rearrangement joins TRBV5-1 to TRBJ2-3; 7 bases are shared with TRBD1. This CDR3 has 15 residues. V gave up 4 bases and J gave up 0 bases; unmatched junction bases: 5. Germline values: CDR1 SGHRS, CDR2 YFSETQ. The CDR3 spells CASSLRQGSTDTQYF. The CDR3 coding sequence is TGCGCCAGCAGCCTCAGACAGGGCAGCACAGATACGCAGTATTTT.

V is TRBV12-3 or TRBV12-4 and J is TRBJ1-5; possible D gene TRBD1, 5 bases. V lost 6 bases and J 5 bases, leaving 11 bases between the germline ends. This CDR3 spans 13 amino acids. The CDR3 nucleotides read TGTGCCAGCAGCCTCACAGGATATCAGCCCCAGCATTTT. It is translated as CASSLTGYQPQHF.

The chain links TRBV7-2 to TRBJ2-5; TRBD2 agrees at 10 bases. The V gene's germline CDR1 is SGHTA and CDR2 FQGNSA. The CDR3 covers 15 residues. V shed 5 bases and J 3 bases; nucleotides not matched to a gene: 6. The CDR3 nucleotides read TGTGCCAGCAGCCCCACTAGCGGGATGGAAGAGACCCAGTACTTC. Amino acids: CASSPTSGMEETQYF. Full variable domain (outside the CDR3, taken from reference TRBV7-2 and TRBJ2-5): GAGVSQSPSNKVTEKGKDVELRCDPISGHTALYWYRQSLGQGLEFLIYFQGNSAPDKSGLPSDRFSAERTGGSVSTLTIQRTQQEDSAVYLCASSPTSGMEETQYFGPGTRLLVL.

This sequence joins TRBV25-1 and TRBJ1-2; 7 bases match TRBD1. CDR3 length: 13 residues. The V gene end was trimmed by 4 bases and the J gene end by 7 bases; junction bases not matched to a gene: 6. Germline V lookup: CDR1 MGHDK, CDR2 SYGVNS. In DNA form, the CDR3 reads TGTGCCAGCAGTGGGACAGGCATAAGTGGCTACACCTTC. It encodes CASSGTGISGYTF.

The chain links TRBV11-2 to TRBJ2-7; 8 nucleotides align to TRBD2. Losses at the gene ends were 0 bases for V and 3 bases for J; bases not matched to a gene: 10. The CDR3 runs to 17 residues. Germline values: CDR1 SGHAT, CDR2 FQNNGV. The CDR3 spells CASSLEGVGGRSYEQYF. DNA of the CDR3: TGTGCCAGCAGCTTAGAAGGGGTTGGCGGGAGGAGCTACGAGCAGTACTTC.

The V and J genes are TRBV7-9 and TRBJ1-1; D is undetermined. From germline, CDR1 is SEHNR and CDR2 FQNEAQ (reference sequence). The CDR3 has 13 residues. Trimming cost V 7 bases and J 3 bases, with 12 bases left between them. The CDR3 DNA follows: TGTGCCAGCACGCACTCCCCGGACACTGAAGCTTTCTTT. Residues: CASTHSPDTEAFF.

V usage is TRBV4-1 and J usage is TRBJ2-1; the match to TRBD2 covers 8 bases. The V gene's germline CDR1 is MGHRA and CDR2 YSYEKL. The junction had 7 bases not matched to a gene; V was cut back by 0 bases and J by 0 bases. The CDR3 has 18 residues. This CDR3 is CASSQDPSGGSSYNEQFF. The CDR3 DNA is TGCGCCAGCAGCCAAGACCCGTCGGGGGGGAGCTCCTACAATGAGCAGTTCTTC.

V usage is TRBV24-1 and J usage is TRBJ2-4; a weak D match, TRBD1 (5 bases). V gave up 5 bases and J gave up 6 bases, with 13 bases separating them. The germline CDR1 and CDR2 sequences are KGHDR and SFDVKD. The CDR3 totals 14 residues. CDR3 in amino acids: CATSGSGWGNIQYF. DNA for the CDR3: TGTGCCACCAGTGGTTCAGGGTGGGGAAACATTCAGTACTTC.

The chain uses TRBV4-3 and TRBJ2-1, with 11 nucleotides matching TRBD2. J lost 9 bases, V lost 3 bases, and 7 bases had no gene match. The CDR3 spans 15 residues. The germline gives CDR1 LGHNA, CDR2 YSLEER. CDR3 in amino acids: CASSQFTSGSFEQFF. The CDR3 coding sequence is TGCGCCAGCAGCCAGTTTACTAGCGGGAGTTTTGAGCAGTTCTTC.